Listed below are T cell receptor beta chains from one sample, sequenced in a study of vaccination effects on CD4 cells after COVID-19. No antigen has been identified for these receptors. Sequencing was performed with immunoSEQ multiplex PCR; in TCRdb, only in-frame clones are kept and a portion is missing. Among around 32,000 clones, approximately 68% were seen once, and the ten largest hold 8% to 9%. The sample in question was CD4+ T cells from PBMCs cultured with SARS-CoV-2 spike peptides, obtained after COVID-19 vaccination. The receptors come from a human donor who received a COVID-19 vaccine. Each CDR3 is given with its conserved first and last residue. A D gene is named only where the DNA matches it firmly. Clone size is stated in some rows and not others, as once, few, many or a class when expanded.

CASSLSARSYEQYF | TGTGCCAGCAGCTTATCGGCCAGATCCTACGAGCAGTACTTC | 14 | TRBJ2-7 | - | - | TRBV11-3
CASSQLGGGAGELFF | TGTGCCAGCAGCCAATTAGGCGGTGGTGCCGGGGAGCTGTTTTTT | 15 | TRBJ2-2 | - | - | TRBV3-1/TRBV3-2
CASYAGLSNQPQHF | TGTGCCAGTTACGCAGGACTCAGCAATCAGCCCCAGCATTTT | 14 | TRBJ1-5 | - | - | TRBV2
CASSQMGQAADTQYF | TGTGCCAGCAGCCAAATGGGACAGGCTGCAGATACGCAGTATTTT | 15 | TRBJ2-3 | TRBD1 | - | TRBV3-1/TRBV3-2
CASSESRVGTEAFF | TGTGCCAGCAGTGAATCCAGGGTGGGCACTGAAGCTTTCTTT | 14 | TRBJ1-1 | - | - | TRBV2
CATSRDPGISYNEQFF | TGTGCCACCAGCAGAGACCCAGGGATCTCCTACAATGAGCAGTTCTTC | 16 | TRBJ2-1 | - | few | TRBV15
CAISVGGTNTDTQYF | TGTGCCATCAGTGTGGGCGGAACGAACACAGATACGCAGTATTTT | 15 | TRBJ2-3 | - | - | TRBV10-3
CASRSGMSATNEKLFF | TGTGCCAGCAGATCCGGGATGTCAGCAACTAATGAAAAACTGTTTTTT | 16 | TRBJ1-4 | - | - | TRBV7-8
CASSEENPDSGNTIYF | TGTGCCAGCAGTGAGGAAAACCCAGACTCTGGAAACACCATATATTTT | 16 | TRBJ1-3 | - | - | TRBV2
CASSHNRVEVNTEAFF | TGCGCCAGCAGCCACAACAGGGTAGAGGTGAACACTGAAGCTTTCTTT | 16 | TRBJ1-1 | - | - | TRBV5-1
CASSLRRTGTSGTYEQYF | TGTGCCAGCAGTTTACGAAGGACCGGGACTAGCGGGACCTACGAGCAGTACTTC | 18 | TRBJ2-7 | TRBD2 | - | TRBV27
CASSLLSGRNTEAFF | TGTGCCAGCAGCTTGTTGTCGGGCCGGAACACTGAAGCTTTCTTT | 15 | TRBJ1-1 | - | - | TRBV5-8
CASSPNSGGLDNEQFF | TGTGCCAGCAGTCCTAATAGCGGGGGGCTCGACAATGAGCAGTTCTTC | 16 | TRBJ2-1 | TRBD2 | once | TRBV7-2
CAGQLNTEAFF | TGTGCCGGCCAATTGAACACTGAAGCTTTCTTT | 11 | TRBJ1-1 | - | - | TRBV30
CASRYFGAYEQYF | TGCGCCAGCAGATATTTTGGAGCCTACGAGCAGTACTTC | 13 | TRBJ2-7 | - | few | TRBV23-1
CASSQRGGSMYEQYF | TGCGCCAGCAGCCAACGGGGGGGATCTATGTACGAGCAGTACTTC | 15 | TRBJ2-7 | TRBD2 | - | TRBV4-1
CTSSQGDKIDEQYF | TGCACCAGCAGCCAAGGGGACAAAATCGACGAGCAGTACTTC | 14 | TRBJ2-7 | - | few | TRBV1
CAWGHSNTEAFF | TGTGCCTGGGGACATTCGAACACTGAAGCTTTCTTT | 12 | TRBJ1-1 | - | - | TRBV30
CASSRPDRGNTEAFF | TGTGCCAGCAGCAGACCGGACAGGGGGAACACTGAAGCTTTCTTT | 15 | TRBJ1-1 | TRBD1 | - | TRBV4-2
CASMSSNYGYTF | TGTGCCAGCATGAGCAGTAACTATGGCTACACCTTC | 12 | TRBJ1-2 | - | once | TRBV2
CASSYSAGAYGYTF | TGTGCCAGCAGTTACTCTGCAGGGGCCTATGGCTACACCTTC | 14 | TRBJ1-2 | - | - | TRBV6-5
CASSTDRYTEAFF | TGCGCCAGCTCTACGGACAGGTACACTGAAGCTTTCTTT | 13 | TRBJ1-1 | TRBD1 | - | TRBV10-2
CASSYWEQGNQPQHF | TGTGCCAGCAGTTACTGGGAACAGGGCAATCAGCCCCAGCATTTT | 15 | TRBJ1-5 | - | few | TRBV6-6
CASSRGPDGVNYGYTF | TGTGCCAGCAGCCGGGGCCCGGACGGAGTAAACTATGGCTACACCTTC | 16 | TRBJ1-2 | - | - | TRBV5-4
CASSYMVSTETQYF | TGTGCCAGCAGTTACATGGTCAGCACGGAGACCCAGTACTTC | 14 | TRBJ2-5 | - | - | TRBV6-5
CASSLEGSGLYNEQFF | TGTGCCAGCAGCCTCGAAGGTAGCGGCCTCTACAATGAGCAGTTCTTC | 16 | TRBJ2-1 | - | once | TRBV14
CASSFRSPTNYEQYF | TGTGCCAGCAGTTTCCGTAGTCCCACTAACTACGAGCAGTACTTC | 15 | TRBJ2-7 | - | - | TRBV28
CASSRDIRYTQYF | TGTGCCAGCAGTCGGGACATTCGGTATACGCAGTATTTT | 13 | TRBJ2-3 | - | once | TRBV27
CASSDLRDAADTQYF | TGTGCCAGCAGCGACCTGCGGGACGCCGCAGATACGCAGTATTTT | 15 | TRBJ2-3 | - | - | TRBV9
CASSKELADTQYF | TGTGCCAGCAGTAAAGAACTAGCAGATACGCAGTATTTT | 13 | TRBJ2-3 | - | - | TRBV2
CASSPDRGNEKLFF | TGCGCCAGCAGCCCGGACAGGGGGAATGAAAAACTGTTTTTT | 14 | TRBJ1-4 | TRBD1 | - | TRBV5-1
CASSPGWVTYEQYF | TGCGCCAGCAGCCCAGGATGGGTAACCTACGAGCAGTACTTC | 14 | TRBJ2-7 | - | - | TRBV4-1
CASIPDRANTGELFF | TGTGCCAGCATCCCGGACAGAGCGAACACCGGGGAGCTGTTTTTT | 15 | TRBJ2-2 | - | - | TRBV7-9
CASSEGSATNEKLFF | TGCGCCAGCAGTGAGGGGAGCGCAACTAATGAAAAACTGTTTTTT | 15 | TRBJ1-4 | - | - | TRBV10-1
CATRQDTEAFF | TGTGCCACCCGGCAGGACACTGAAGCTTTCTTT | 11 | TRBJ1-1 | - | - | TRBV24-1
CASSTGTGYEQYF | TGCGCCAGCAGTACCGGGACAGGGTACGAGCAGTACTTC | 13 | TRBJ2-7 | TRBD1 | - | TRBV10-2
CASSIASSRNTEAFF | TGTGCCAGCAGCATCGCCAGTTCGAGGAACACTGAAGCTTTCTTT | 15 | TRBJ1-1 | - | - | TRBV7-9
CASSSDRGADTQYF | TGTGCCAGCAGCTCGGACAGGGGGGCAGATACGCAGTATTTT | 14 | TRBJ2-3 | TRBD1 | - | TRBV7-9
CASSYLGQNYGYTF | TGTGCCAGCAGTTATTTGGGTCAGAACTATGGCTACACCTTC | 14 | TRBJ1-2 | - | - | TRBV6-2/TRBV6-3
CASSISAGTVETQYF | TGTGCCAGTAGTATATCCGCCGGGACTGTAGAGACCCAGTACTTC | 15 | TRBJ2-5 | - | - | TRBV19
CASSQVLAGVSTGELFF | TGTGCCAGCAGCCAAGTACTAGCGGGGGTTTCCACCGGGGAGCTGTTTTTT | 17 | TRBJ2-2 | TRBD2 | - | TRBV3-1/TRBV3-2
CASSQEGYLGGYTF | TGCGCCAGCAGCCAAGAAGGGTACCTGGGGGGCTACACCTTC | 14 | TRBJ1-2 | - | few | TRBV4-1
CASSYSRANYGYTF | TGTGCCAGCAGTTACTCGCGGGCTAACTATGGCTACACCTTC | 14 | TRBJ1-2 | - | - | TRBV6-5
CASSHRGTGELFF | TGTGCCAGCAGCCACAGGGGTACCGGGGAGCTGTTTTTT | 13 | TRBJ2-2 | TRBD1 | - | TRBV5-5
CASSLGGPEDTQYF | TGCGCCAGCAGCTTGGGGGGACCAGAAGATACGCAGTATTTT | 14 | TRBJ2-3 | - | - | TRBV5-1
CASTRCTYNEQFF | TGTGCCAGTACTCGCTGTACCTACAATGAGCAGTTCTTC | 13 | TRBJ2-1 | - | few | TRBV7-4
CASSLGSGGETQYF | TGCGCCAGCAGCTTGGGGTCGGGAGGAGAGACCCAGTACTTC | 14 | TRBJ2-5 | TRBD2 | - | TRBV5-1
CASSIGQINYGYTF | TGTGCCAGTAGTATCGGGCAGATCAACTATGGCTACACCTTC | 14 | TRBJ1-2 | - | - | TRBV19
CATIGPGYGYTF | TGTGCCACCATCGGTCCCGGGTATGGCTACACCTTC | 12 | TRBJ1-2 | - | - | TRBV19
CSASSGEVSNEPQHF | TGCAGTGCTAGTTCAGGGGAGGTTAGTAATGAGCCCCAGCATTTT | 15 | TRBJ1-5 | - | - | TRBV20-1
CATSDPDSSYNEQFF | TGTGCCACCAGTGACCCGGACAGCTCCTACAATGAGCAGTTCTTC | 15 | TRBJ2-1 | - | few | TRBV24-1
CSVDSAGGLYYGYTF | TGCAGCGTTGATTCCGCAGGGGGCCTTTACTATGGCTACACCTTC | 15 | TRBJ1-2 | TRBD1 | - | TRBV29-1
CATRQNLNTEAFF | TGTGCCACCAGACAGAACTTGAACACTGAAGCTTTCTTT | 13 | TRBJ1-1 | - | - | TRBV24-1
CASSAWEAYGYTF | TGTGCCAGTAGTGCGTGGGAGGCTTATGGCTACACCTTC | 13 | TRBJ1-2 | - | medium-sized | TRBV19